This paragraph covers one T cell receptor beta chain sequence. The data originate from a study of T cell changes during pregnancy in multiple sclerosis. Assay used: immunoSEQ multiplex PCR; TCRdb lists only in-frame clones, some missing. The sample lists just under 80,000 clones; 80% to 95% were seen once. This TCR was recovered from a female donor with multiple sclerosis, enrolled in a pregnancy study. The starting material was peripheral blood, obtained in the first trimester of pregnancy.

CDR3 bases: TGTGCCAGCAGCTTACAGGCCTACGAGCAGTACTTC. It yields the protein CASSLQAYEQYF. The V call is TRBV7-2, the J call TRBJ2-7; D is ambiguous. The germline gives CDR1 SGHTA, CDR2 FQGNSA. The CDR3 has 12 residues. The germline V and J ends were trimmed by 2 bases and 2 bases, with 4 bases remaining between them.